The entry below gives a single T cell receptor (beta chain) sequence along with its context. The antigen remains unidentified. The junction shows a germline mismatch at one end, possibly a read error. Template switching by 5'RACE produced TCR cDNA, adding a universal primer site and UMIs. TCRdb reprocessed the 5' RACE reads via MiXCR and lists one record per CDR3 protein. The data contain more than 110,000 distinct CDR3 sequences, less than 8.5% of them singletons. This sample is part of a study of T cells after yellow fever vaccination. Study-wide findings and caveats: Reappearing after the booster were most of the clones from primary vaccination (around 96% CD4, approximately 88% CD8). The secondary response peaked faster, at day 5 versus 15, but was weaker.

This sequence was found in a man aged 25-45 years who received the YFV17D yellow fever vaccine. This specimen was CD4+ T cells sorted from PBMCs, taken 10 days after the yellow fever booster vaccination.

CDR3 DNA: TGTGCCATCAGCCCCGGGACACTCGGCTCAGTTTTTCGTACCGGGGAGCTGTTTTTT. It translates to CAISPGTLGSVFRTGELFF. The chain recombines TRBV5-6 with TRBJ2-2; possibly TRBD1 for D (6 bases). The CDR3 consists of 19 residues. Germline loops: CDR1 SGHDT, CDR2 YYEEEE.